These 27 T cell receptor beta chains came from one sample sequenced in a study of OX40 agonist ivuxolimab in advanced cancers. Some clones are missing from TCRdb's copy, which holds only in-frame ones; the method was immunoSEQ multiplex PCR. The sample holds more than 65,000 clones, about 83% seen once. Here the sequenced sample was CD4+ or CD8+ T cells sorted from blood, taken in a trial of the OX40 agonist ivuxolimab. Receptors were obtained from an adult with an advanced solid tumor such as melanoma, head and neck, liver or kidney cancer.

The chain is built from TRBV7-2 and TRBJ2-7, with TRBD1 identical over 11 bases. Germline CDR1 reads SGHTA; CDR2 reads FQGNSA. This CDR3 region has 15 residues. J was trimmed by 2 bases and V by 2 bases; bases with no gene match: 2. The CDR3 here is CASSLWTGGPYEQYF. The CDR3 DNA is TGTGCCAGCAGCTTATGGACAGGGGGCCCCTACGAGCAGTACTTC.

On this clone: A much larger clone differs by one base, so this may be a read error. The CDR3 reads CASSLAEAFF. The CDR3 DNA reads as TGTGCCAGCAGCTTAGCTGAAGCTTTCTTT. The V gene is TRBV7-2, the J gene TRBJ1-1; D ambiguous. The germline CDR1 and CDR2 sequences are SGHTA and FQGNSA. V was shortened by 0 bases and J by 7 bases, with 0 bases between the two germline ends. The CDR3 has 10 amino acids.

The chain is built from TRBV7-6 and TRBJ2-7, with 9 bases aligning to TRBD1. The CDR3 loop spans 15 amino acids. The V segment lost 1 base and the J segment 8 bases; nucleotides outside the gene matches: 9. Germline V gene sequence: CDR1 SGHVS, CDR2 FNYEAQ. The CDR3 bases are TGTGCCAGCAGCTTAGGGCAACCGGGACAGGGTAAGCAGTACTTC. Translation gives CASSLGQPGQGKQYF.

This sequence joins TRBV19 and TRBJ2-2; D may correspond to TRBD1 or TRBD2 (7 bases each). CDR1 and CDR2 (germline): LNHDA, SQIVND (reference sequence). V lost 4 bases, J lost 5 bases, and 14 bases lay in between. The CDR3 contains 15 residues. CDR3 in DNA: TGTGCCAGTAGTACCTTCAGGGGGGGAACCGGGGAGCTGTTTTTT. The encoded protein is CASSTFRGGTGELFF.

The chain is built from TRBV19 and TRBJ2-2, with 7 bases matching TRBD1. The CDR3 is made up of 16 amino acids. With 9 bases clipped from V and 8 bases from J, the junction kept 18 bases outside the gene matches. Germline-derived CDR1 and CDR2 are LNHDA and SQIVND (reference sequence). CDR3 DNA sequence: TGTGCCAGCCAAAAACCGGGACAGCGACCATGGGGGGAGCTGTTTTTT. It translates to CASQKPGQRPWGELFF.

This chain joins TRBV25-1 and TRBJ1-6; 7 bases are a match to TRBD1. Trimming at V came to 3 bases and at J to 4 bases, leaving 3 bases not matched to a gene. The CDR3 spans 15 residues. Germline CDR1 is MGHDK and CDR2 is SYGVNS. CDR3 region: CASSDGTAYNSPLHF. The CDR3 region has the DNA TGTGCCAGCAGTGACGGGACAGCTTATAATTCACCCCTCCACTTT.

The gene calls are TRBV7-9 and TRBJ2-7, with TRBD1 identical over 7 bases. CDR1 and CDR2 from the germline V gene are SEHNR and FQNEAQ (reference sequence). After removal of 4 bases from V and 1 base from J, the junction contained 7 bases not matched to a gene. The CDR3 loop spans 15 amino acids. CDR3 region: CASSSTGQSSYEQYF. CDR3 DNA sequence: TGTGCCAGCAGCTCCACGGGACAGAGTTCCTACGAGCAGTACTTC.

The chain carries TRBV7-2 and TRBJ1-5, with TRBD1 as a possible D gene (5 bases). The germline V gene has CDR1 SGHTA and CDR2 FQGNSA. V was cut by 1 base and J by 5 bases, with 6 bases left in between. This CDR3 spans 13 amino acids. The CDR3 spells CASSLEGYQPQHF. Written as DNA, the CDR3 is TGTGCCAGCAGCTTAGAGGGGTATCAGCCCCAGCATTTT. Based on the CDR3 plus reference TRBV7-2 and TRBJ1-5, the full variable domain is GAGVSQSPSNKVTEKGKDVELRCDPISGHTALYWYRQSLGQGLEFLIYFQGNSAPDKSGLPSDRFSAERTGGSVSTLTIQRTQQEDSAVYLCASSLEGYQPQHFGDGTRLSIL.

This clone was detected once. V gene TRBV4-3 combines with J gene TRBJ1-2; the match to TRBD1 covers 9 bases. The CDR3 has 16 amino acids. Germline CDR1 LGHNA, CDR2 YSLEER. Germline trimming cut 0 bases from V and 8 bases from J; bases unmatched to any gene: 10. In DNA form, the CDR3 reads TGCGCCAGCAGCCAAGATGGGACAGGGAAAGTCGGGGGCTACACCTTC. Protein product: CASSQDGTGKVGGYTF.

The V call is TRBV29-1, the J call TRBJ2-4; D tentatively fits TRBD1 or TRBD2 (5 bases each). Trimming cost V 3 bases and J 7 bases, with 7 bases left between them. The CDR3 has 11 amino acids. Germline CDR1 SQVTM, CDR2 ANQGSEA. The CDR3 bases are TGCAGCGTTGAGGGGGATAACATTCAGTACTTC. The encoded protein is CSVEGDNIQYF.

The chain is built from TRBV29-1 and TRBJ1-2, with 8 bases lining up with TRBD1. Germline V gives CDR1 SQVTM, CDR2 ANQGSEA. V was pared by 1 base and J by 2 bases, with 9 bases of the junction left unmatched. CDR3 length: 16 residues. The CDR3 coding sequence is TGCAGCGTTGAAGCAGGGCCCAGGGGGCAGAACTATGGCTACACCTTC. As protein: CSVEAGPRGQNYGYTF.

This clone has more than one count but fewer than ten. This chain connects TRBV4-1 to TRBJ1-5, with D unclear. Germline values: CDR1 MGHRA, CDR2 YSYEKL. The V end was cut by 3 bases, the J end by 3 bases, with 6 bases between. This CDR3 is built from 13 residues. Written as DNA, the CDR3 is TGCGCCAGCAGCCAGCTCCTCAATCAGCCCCAGCATTTT. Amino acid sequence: CASSQLLNQPQHF.

This CDR3 is CASSRIENPYKQYF. CDR3 DNA sequence: TGTGCCAGCAGCCGAATAGAAAATCCGTACAAGCAGTACTTC. V and J are TRBV6-5 and TRBJ2-7, with no clear D. Germline V CDR1 and CDR2: MNHEY, SVGAGI. The ends were cut back, 6 bases at V and 8 bases at J, with 20 bases in the middle. The CDR3 has 14 amino acids.

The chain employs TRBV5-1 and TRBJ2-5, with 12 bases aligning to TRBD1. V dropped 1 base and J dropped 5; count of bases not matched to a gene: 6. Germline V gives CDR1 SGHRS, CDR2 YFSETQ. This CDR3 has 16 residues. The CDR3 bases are TGCGCCAGCAGCTTGCCCGGGACAGGGGGCTACGAGACCCAGTACTTC. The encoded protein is CASSLPGTGGYETQYF.

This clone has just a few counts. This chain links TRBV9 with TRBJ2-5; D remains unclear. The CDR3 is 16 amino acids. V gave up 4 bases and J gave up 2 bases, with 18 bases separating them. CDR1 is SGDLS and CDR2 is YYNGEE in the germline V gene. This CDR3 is CASSPLGVHLQETQYF. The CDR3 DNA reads TGTGCCAGCAGCCCTCTTGGAGTACACTTGCAAGAGACCCAGTACTTC.

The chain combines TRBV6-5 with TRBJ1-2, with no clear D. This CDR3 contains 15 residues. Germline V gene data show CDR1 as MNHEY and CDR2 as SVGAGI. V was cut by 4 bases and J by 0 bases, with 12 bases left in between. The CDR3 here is CASSWNSVANYGYTF. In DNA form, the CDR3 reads TGTGCCAGCAGTTGGAACAGCGTAGCTAACTATGGCTACACCTTC.

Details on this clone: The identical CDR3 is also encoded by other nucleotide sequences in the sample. In DNA, the CDR3 is TGTGCCATCAGTGAATTAGACGGGCGGAACTATGGCTACACCTTC. Its translation: CAISELDGRNYGYTF. The gene calls are TRBV10-3 and TRBJ1-2; D unresolved. CDR3 length: 15 amino acids. Germline CDR1 is ENHRY and CDR2 is SYGVKD. Trimming shortened V by 3 bases and J by 2 bases, and 13 bases separated the two germline ends.

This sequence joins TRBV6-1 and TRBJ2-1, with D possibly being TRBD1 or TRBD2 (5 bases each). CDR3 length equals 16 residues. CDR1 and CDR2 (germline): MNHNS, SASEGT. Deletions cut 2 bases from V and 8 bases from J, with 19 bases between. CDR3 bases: TGTGCCAGCAGTGAACTCCGGGACGGCATCTCAGATGAGCAGTTCTTC. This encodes CASSELRDGISDEQFF.

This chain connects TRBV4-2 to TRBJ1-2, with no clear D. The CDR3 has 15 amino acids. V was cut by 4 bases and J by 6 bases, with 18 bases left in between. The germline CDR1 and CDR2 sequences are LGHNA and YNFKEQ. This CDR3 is CASSREGLSQNGYTF. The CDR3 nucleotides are TGTGCCAGCAGCCGCGAGGGCCTAAGTCAAAATGGCTACACCTTC.

CDR3 protein: CASSSQQGWQPQHF. CDR3 coding DNA: TGTGCCAGCAGCTCCCAACAGGGTTGGCAGCCCCAGCATTTT. The chain combines TRBV28 with TRBJ1-5; D is perhaps TRBD1 (6 bases). This CDR3 has 14 amino acids. V dropped 6 bases and J dropped 7 bases, with 16 bases sitting between them. Germline V gene lookup returns CDR1 MDHEN and CDR2 SYDVKM.

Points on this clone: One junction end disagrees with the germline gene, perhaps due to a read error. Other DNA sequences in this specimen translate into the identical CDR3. The CDR3 coding sequence is TGCGCCAGCAGTGAGTCTCCAGGCAATAGCAATCAGCCTCAGCATTTT. Translation: CASSESPGNSNQPQHF. This chain uses TRBV10-2 with TRBJ1-5, with D uncertain. The CDR3 is made up of 16 amino acids. The germline V gene has CDR1 WSHSY and CDR2 SAAADI.

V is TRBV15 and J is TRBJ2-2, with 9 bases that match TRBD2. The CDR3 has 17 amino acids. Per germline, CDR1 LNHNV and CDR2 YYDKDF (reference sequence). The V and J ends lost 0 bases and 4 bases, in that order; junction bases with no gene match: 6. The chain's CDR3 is CATSREIVSGGTGELFF. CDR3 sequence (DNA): TGTGCCACCAGCAGAGAGATCGTTAGCGGGGGCACCGGGGAGCTGTTTTTT.

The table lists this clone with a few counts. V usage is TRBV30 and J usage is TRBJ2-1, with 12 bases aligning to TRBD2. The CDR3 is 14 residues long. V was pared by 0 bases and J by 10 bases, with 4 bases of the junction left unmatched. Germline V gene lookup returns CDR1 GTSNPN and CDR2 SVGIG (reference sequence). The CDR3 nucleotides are TGTGCCTGGAGTGTGAGGCTAGCGGGGGGGGAGCAGTTCTTC. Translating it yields CAWSVRLAGGEQFF.

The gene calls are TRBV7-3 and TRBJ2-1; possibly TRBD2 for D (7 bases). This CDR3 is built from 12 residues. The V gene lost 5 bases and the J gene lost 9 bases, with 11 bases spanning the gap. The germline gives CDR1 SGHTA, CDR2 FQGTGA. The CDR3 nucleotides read TGTGCCAGCAGCCAGGGAGGGGGTGAGCAGTTCTTC. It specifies CASSQGGGEQFF.

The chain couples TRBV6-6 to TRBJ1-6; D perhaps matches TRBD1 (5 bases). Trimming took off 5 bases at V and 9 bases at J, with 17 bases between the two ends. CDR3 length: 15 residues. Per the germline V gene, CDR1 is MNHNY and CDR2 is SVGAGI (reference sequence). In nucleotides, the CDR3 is TGTGCCAGCAGTCCACCAGGGCGGGGGAGTTCACCCCTCCACTTT. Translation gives CASSPPGRGSSPLHF.

In DNA form, the CDR3 reads TGTGCCAGCAGTTCTGGTAGCACAGATACGCAGTATTTT. It translates to CASSSGSTDTQYF. The chain joins TRBV6-5 to TRBJ2-3; D gene unclear. Trimming shortened V by 4 bases and J by 0 bases, and 5 bases separated the two germline ends. Looked up from germline, CDR1 is MNHEY and CDR2 is SVGAGI. CDR3 length equals 13 residues.

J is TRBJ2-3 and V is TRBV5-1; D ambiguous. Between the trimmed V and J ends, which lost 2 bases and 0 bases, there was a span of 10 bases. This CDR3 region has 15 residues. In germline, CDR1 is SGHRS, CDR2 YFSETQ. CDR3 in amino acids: CASSFRKGSTDTQYF. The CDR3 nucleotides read TGCGCCAGCAGCTTCAGGAAAGGGAGCACAGATACGCAGTATTTT.